Sequencing of this T cell receptor (beta chain) was carried out in a study of CD8+ T cells in alopecia areata (dated by TCRdb to the late 2010s). As for the study more broadly: The treated patients, all with moderate-to-severe alopecia areata, were enrolled in an open-label pilot trial of oral tofacitinib given at 5 to 10 mg twice daily. In treated patients, disease severity was measured using the SALT score, which gives the percentage of scalp surface area affected. RNA came from the PAXgene miRNA kit for fixed scalp, the miRNeasy kit for PBMCs, and the RNeasy kit for mouse skin. Biopsies were taken from tofacitinib-treated patients at baseline and at 4 and 24 weeks of treatment, and a later scalp biopsy was taken in several of the tofacitinib-treated patients. The study used high-throughput TCRbeta sequencing to examine T cell clonal expansion in alopecia areata, in both the C3H/HeJ mouse model and human patients. Scalp clonality was compared across normal scalp (n=4), patchy alopecia areata scalp (n=8), and alopecia totalis/universalis scalp (n=8). On the human side, TCRbeta sequencing was run on scalp tissue and on sorted CD4+ and CD8+ peripheral blood T cells from healthy controls and from alopecia areata patients with either patchy or totalis/universalis disease. immunoSEQ multiplex PCR using 35 Vbeta forward primers and 13 Jbeta reverse primers was used to amplify TCRbeta CDR3 regions. Tofacitinib was administered for 6 to 18 months, and 6 months of follow-up off drug were then conducted to assess delayed response and recurrence. Results the study describes overall, beyond this receptor: Because the treated cohort was small and included a single nonresponder, larger studies are needed to assess links between baseline CD8+ expansion and response. Tofacitinib significantly decreased scalp clonality and the number of expanded CD8+ clones among the top 100 scalp clones. Shared TCR sequences between patients were less evident than in mice, which may be partly attributable to HLA diversity in the patient population. During tofacitinib treatment, many expanded lesional clones remained in scalp and blood, and this persistence may partly explain relapse after treatment is stopped. Lesional scalp, especially in alopecia totalis/universalis, showed higher clonality and more expanded CD8+ clones than normal scalp, suggesting antigenic drive. Scalp TCR repertoire analysis is complicated because resident alphabeta T cells in normal human skin are also sequenced, whereas mouse skin is dominated by gammadelta T cells.

This sample's time point label indicates: less than 30 weeks on oral tofacitinib. Taken with the paper, the label for treatment or condition translates to: oral pan-JAK inhibitor, 5-10 mg twice daily. Peripheral blood and lesional scalp punch biopsies were obtained from patients with alopecia areata. After PBMCs were isolated by density centrifugation and stained for CD3, CD4 and CD8, a FACSAria was used to sort CD4+ and CD8+ T cells. Libraries were prepared through the immunoSEQ multiplex PCR assay. For TCR sequencing, RNA was extracted from every sample and reverse transcribed into cDNA to serve as template. First-strand cDNA was synthesized using SuperScript III with a 2:1 mix of oligo-dT and random hexamers. A synthetic immune receptor repertoire was used to measure amplification bias, and any remaining bias was corrected computationally. Processing in the source paper ran as follows. Raw reads were preprocessed for error removal, and CDR3 was defined according to IMGT conventions as running from the conserved cysteine to phenylalanine. Clonality was computed as 1 minus the Shannon entropy, with the entropy normalized by log2 of the number of productive unique TCRs. Whether each scalp clone was CD4 or CD8 was inferred by checking scalp TCRbeta sequences against the CD4 and CD8 repertoires from sorted blood. In its TCRdb copy, this immuneACCESS table keeps in-frame sequences only and misses some clones. Where compared with another copy, unresolved V genes explain less than half of these, and the others have no known cause. V, J and clone size are taken as reported in that table, and D and trimming were inferred from the DNA itself. Here the sample has about 290,000 clones; more than 45% occur a single time. The leading ten clones occupy about 1.7% of the sample.

V is cut by 4 bases and J by 1 base, and the space between the germline ends is 9 bases. The germline V gene specifies MNHEY as CDR1 and SVGAGI as CDR2. From its cysteine to its phenylalanine, the CDR3 spans 14 amino acids. Only the CDR3 DNA stays, 42 bases, in frame from base 1. Turning to this clone: Its recognized antigen is unknown. Base quality data are lacking; no much larger clone is found one base away.

This chain is built from TRBV6-5 and TRBJ2-3; TRBD1 is possibly the D segment (6 matching bases). This specimen consisted of CD4+ T cells sorted from blood, obtained at week 24, from a patient treated with tofacitinib. This TCR derives from a human donor with alopecia areata. The bases are TGTGCCAGCAGTTCGCACAGGGGCACAGATACGCAGTATTTT. This encodes CASSSHRGTDTQYF.